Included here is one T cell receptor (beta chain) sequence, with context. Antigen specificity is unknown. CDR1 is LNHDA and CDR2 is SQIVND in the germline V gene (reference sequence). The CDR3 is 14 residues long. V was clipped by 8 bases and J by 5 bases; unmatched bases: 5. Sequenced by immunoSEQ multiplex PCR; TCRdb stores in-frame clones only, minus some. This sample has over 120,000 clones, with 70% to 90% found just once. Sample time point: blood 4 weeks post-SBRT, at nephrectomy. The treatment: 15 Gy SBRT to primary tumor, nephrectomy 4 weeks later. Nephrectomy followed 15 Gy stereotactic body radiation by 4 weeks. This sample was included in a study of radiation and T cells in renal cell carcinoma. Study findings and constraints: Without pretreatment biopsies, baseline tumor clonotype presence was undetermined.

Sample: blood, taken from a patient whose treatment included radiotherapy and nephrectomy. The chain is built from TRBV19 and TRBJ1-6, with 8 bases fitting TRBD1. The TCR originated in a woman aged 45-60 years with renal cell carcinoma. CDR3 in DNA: TGTGCCAGTCGAAACAGGGGGAATAATTCACCCCTCCACTTT. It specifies CASRNRGNNSPLHF.